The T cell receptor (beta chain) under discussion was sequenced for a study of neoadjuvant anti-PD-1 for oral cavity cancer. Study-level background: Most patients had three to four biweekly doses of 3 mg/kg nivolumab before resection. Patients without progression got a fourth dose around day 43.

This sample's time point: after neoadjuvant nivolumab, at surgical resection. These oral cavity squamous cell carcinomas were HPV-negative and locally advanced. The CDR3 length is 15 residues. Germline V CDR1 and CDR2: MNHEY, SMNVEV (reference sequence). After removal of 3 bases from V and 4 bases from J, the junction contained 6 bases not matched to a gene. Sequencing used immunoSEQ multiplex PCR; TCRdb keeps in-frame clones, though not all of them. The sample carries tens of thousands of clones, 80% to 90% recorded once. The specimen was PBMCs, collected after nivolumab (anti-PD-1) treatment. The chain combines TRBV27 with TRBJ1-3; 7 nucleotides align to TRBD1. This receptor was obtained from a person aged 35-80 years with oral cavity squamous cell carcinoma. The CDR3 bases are TGTGCCAGCAGTTTCCGACAGGGTTACGGAAACACCATATATTTT. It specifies CASSFRQGYGNTIYF.